These T cell receptor beta chains were read from a single sample in a study of beta chain features in type 1 diabetes. Some clones are missing from TCRdb's copy, which holds only in-frame ones; the method was immunoSEQ multiplex PCR. The profile shows about 150,000 clones, around 8.5% of them singletons. Sequenced sample: central memory CD4+ T cells from blood. The origin of the receptors is a man between 18 and 35 years old in good health. CDR3s include the opening cysteine and the closing phenylalanine or tryptophan. Fields, in order: J gene, D gene, V gene, clone size, CDR3 protein, CDR3 DNA. A D gene is named only where the DNA matches it firmly. Not all rows give a size; the values are once, few, many and, for expanded clones, a class.

j_call: TRBJ2-1; d_call: TRBD2; v_call: TRBV7-9; clone_size: -; cdr3_aa: CASSPGLADNEQFF; cdr3_nt: TGTGCCAGCAGCCCGGGACTAGCGGACAATGAGCAGTTCTTC
j_call: TRBJ1-2; d_call: -; v_call: TRBV18; clone_size: -; cdr3_aa: CASSLSMTADYGYTF; cdr3_nt: TGTGCCAGCTCTCTGTCCATGACAGCCGACTATGGCTACACCTTC
j_call: TRBJ2-7; d_call: TRBD1; v_call: TRBV10-3; clone_size: -; cdr3_aa: CAISGGRGLFGYEQYF; cdr3_nt: TGTGCCATCAGCGGAGGTAGGGGGCTCTTCGGCTACGAGCAGTACTTC
j_call: TRBJ2-5; d_call: TRBD2; v_call: TRBV27; clone_size: -; cdr3_aa: CASRPGGRETQYF; cdr3_nt: TGTGCCAGCAGGCCGGGGGGGCGGGAGACCCAGTACTTC
j_call: TRBJ2-7; d_call: TRBD2; v_call: TRBV29-1; clone_size: -; cdr3_aa: CSVIAGVGDEQYF; cdr3_nt: TGCAGCGTCATAGCGGGAGTCGGTGACGAGCAGTACTTC
j_call: TRBJ2-7; d_call: TRBD1; v_call: TRBV30; clone_size: -; cdr3_aa: CAWTPSDRGTYEQYF; cdr3_nt: TGTGCCTGGACACCTTCGGACAGGGGGACCTACGAGCAGTACTTC
j_call: TRBJ2-5; d_call: -; v_call: TRBV7-2; clone_size: -; cdr3_aa: CASSSTTPYQETQYF; cdr3_nt: TGTGCCAGCAGTTCAACGACTCCCTACCAAGAGACCCAGTACTTC
j_call: TRBJ2-5; d_call: TRBD1; v_call: TRBV28; clone_size: -; cdr3_aa: CASSPWTGRETQYF; cdr3_nt: TGTGCCAGCAGTCCCTGGACAGGGAGGGAGACCCAGTACTTC
j_call: TRBJ2-5; d_call: -; v_call: TRBV7-2; clone_size: many; cdr3_aa: CASSLGRGAETQYF; cdr3_nt: TGTGCCAGCAGCTTAGGGCGGGGCGCAGAGACCCAGTACTTC
j_call: TRBJ1-5; d_call: TRBD1; v_call: TRBV28; clone_size: few; cdr3_aa: CASTLLGQGHEPQHF; cdr3_nt: TGTGCCAGCACCCTCCTGGGACAGGGGCACGAGCCCCAGCATTTT
j_call: TRBJ1-1; d_call: TRBD1; v_call: TRBV5-1; clone_size: -; cdr3_aa: CASSSQGVGTEAFF; cdr3_nt: TGCGCCAGCAGCTCACAGGGGGTTGGCACTGAAGCTTTCTTT
j_call: TRBJ1-1; d_call: -; v_call: TRBV28; clone_size: -; cdr3_aa: CASSAYRANANTEAFF; cdr3_nt: TGTGCCAGCAGCGCTTACAGGGCAAACGCGAACACTGAAGCTTTCTTT
j_call: TRBJ2-7; d_call: -; v_call: TRBV6-1; clone_size: -; cdr3_aa: CASSAYGRGAEKQYF; cdr3_nt: TGTGCCAGCAGCGCCTACGGACGGGGGGCCGAGAAGCAGTACTTC
j_call: TRBJ1-2; d_call: TRBD1; v_call: TRBV27; clone_size: -; cdr3_aa: CASPPRDSTNGYTF; cdr3_nt: TGTGCCAGCCCCCCCCGGGACAGCACGAATGGCTACACCTTC
j_call: TRBJ2-2; d_call: TRBD1; v_call: TRBV19; clone_size: -; cdr3_aa: CASSRTGIGELFF; cdr3_nt: TGTGCCAGTAGTAGGACAGGGATCGGGGAGCTGTTTTTT
j_call: TRBJ2-7; d_call: -; v_call: TRBV20-1; clone_size: few; cdr3_aa: CSASRQYEQYF; cdr3_nt: TGCAGTGCTAGTAGACAGTACGAGCAGTACTTC
j_call: TRBJ2-5; d_call: -; v_call: TRBV7-2; clone_size: few; cdr3_aa: CASSLVSTPGETQYF; cdr3_nt: TGTGCCAGCAGCTTGGTCAGCACCCCCGGGGAGACCCAGTACTTC
j_call: TRBJ2-6; d_call: -; v_call: TRBV29-1; clone_size: many; cdr3_aa: CSAAQDVDSGANVLTF; cdr3_nt: TGCAGCGCCGCACAGGATGTGGACTCTGGGGCCAACGTCCTGACTTTC
j_call: TRBJ2-7; d_call: TRBD2; v_call: TRBV7-6; clone_size: -; cdr3_aa: CASSLGGGSYEQYF; cdr3_nt: TGTGCCAGCAGCTTAGGGGGGGGTTCCTACGAGCAGTACTTC
j_call: TRBJ2-3; d_call: TRBD2; v_call: TRBV30; clone_size: few; cdr3_aa: CAWAGVTTDTQYF; cdr3_nt: TGTGCCTGGGCGGGGGTTACCACAGATACGCAGTATTTT
j_call: TRBJ2-1; d_call: TRBD2; v_call: TRBV4-2; clone_size: -; cdr3_aa: CASSPVTSGGNNEQFF; cdr3_nt: TGTGCCAGCAGCCCGGTAACTAGCGGGGGTAACAATGAGCAGTTCTTC
j_call: TRBJ2-5; d_call: TRBD1; v_call: TRBV7-9; clone_size: -; cdr3_aa: CASSSADRSSETQYF; cdr3_nt: TGTGCCAGCAGCTCCGCGGACAGGTCTTCGGAGACCCAGTACTTC
j_call: TRBJ2-2; d_call: -; v_call: TRBV5-1; clone_size: -; cdr3_aa: CASSLGTINTGELFF; cdr3_nt: TGCGCCAGCAGCCTCGGGACAATTAACACCGGGGAGCTGTTTTTT
j_call: TRBJ1-6; d_call: -; v_call: TRBV4-2; clone_size: few; cdr3_aa: CASSRSGGVPRLKLNSPLHF; cdr3_nt: TGTGCCAGCAGCCGTAGCGGGGGTGTACCGCGACTCAAGCTGAATTCACCCCTCCACTTT
j_call: TRBJ1-1; d_call: -; v_call: TRBV6-5; clone_size: -; cdr3_aa: CASSYSISGTEAFF; cdr3_nt: TGTGCCAGCAGTTACTCGATATCAGGGACTGAAGCTTTCTTT
j_call: TRBJ1-6; d_call: TRBD1; v_call: TRBV7-2; clone_size: -; cdr3_aa: CASSSRQGDSQPLHF; cdr3_nt: TGTGCCAGCAGCTCCAGACAGGGAGATAGCCAACCCCTCCACTTT